Listed below are T cell receptor beta chains from one sample, sequenced in a study of T cell responses to AZD1222 COVID-19 vaccine. Using immunoSEQ multiplex PCR, the repertoire was profiled, and TCRdb retains in-frame clones only, with some absent. The table has some 130,000 clones, 88% seen once. The source material was peripheral blood, sampled on day 0 of AZD1222 vaccination. These receptors were collected from an adult in good health. Both conserved end residues are part of each CDR3. Fields, in order: clone size, J gene, CDR3 length, V gene, D gene, CDR3 protein, CDR3 DNA. A D gene is named only where the DNA matches it firmly. A clone size is listed for some rows: how often the clone was seen (once, few, many), or a class if it is expanded.

>NA|TRBJ1-2|16|TRBV2|TRBD1
CASTLTRTGANYGYTF
TGTGCCAGCACCCTAACTCGGACAGGTGCTAACTATGGCTACACCTTC
>NA|TRBJ1-2|14|TRBV6-6|NA
CASRFGRENYGYTF
TGTGCCAGCAGGTTTGGACGGGAAAACTATGGCTACACCTTC
>NA|TRBJ2-7|17|TRBV21-1|NA
CASSKALYGQATAEQYF
TGTGCCAGCAGCAAAGCGCTTTATGGGCAGGCAACCGCCGAGCAGTACTTC
>NA|TRBJ1-1|16|TRBV9|NA
CASSVGTDLMNTEAFF
TGTGCCAGCAGCGTAGGGACGGACCTAATGAACACTGAAGCTTTCTTT
>NA|TRBJ2-7|11|TRBV19|NA
CASTGAYEQYF
TGTGCCAGTACCGGGGCCTACGAGCAGTACTTC
>NA|TRBJ1-1|13|TRBV5-1|NA
CASKGHPNTEAFF
TGCGCCAGCAAGGGACACCCGAACACTGAAGCTTTCTTT
>NA|TRBJ1-2|17|TRBV5-5|NA
CASSREVPALTLYGYTF
TGTGCCAGCAGTAGAGAGGTTCCAGCCCTTACCCTTTATGGCTACACCTTC
>NA|TRBJ2-7|15|TRBV4-1|TRBD2
CASSRMETSGYEQYF
TGCGCCAGCAGCAGGATGGAGACTAGCGGCTACGAGCAGTACTTC
>NA|TRBJ2-4|15|TRBV24-1|NA
CATSDGRDRKNIQYF
TGTGCCACCAGTGATGGACGGGACCGGAAAAACATTCAGTACTTC
>NA|TRBJ1-6|14|TRBV9|NA
CASSWGLTNSPLHF
TGTGCCAGCAGCTGGGGACTGACGAATTCACCCCTCCACTTT
>once|TRBJ2-7|14|TRBV5-1|TRBD2
CASSLGGTNYEQYF
TGCGCCAGCAGCTTGGGCGGGACTAACTACGAGCAGTACTTC
>NA|TRBJ2-4|12|TRBV29-1|NA
CSVGAMGGIQYF
TGCAGCGTTGGAGCAATGGGGGGCATTCAGTACTTC
>NA|TRBJ2-6|11|TRBV5-1|NA
CASSLNEALTF
TGCGCCAGCAGCTTGAATGAAGCCCTGACTTTC
>NA|TRBJ1-3|18|TRBV19|NA
CASSIQAGLTFSGNTIYF
TGTGCCAGTAGTATTCAGGCAGGCTTAACTTTCTCTGGAAACACCATATATTTT
>NA|TRBJ2-2|13|TRBV18|NA
CASSQTLTGELFF
TGTGCCAGCTCGCAGACACTCACCGGGGAGCTGTTTTTT
>NA|TRBJ2-1|13|TRBV29-1|TRBD2
CSVAGAGGREQFF
TGCAGCGTTGCCGGGGCGGGGGGCCGTGAGCAGTTCTTC
>NA|TRBJ1-2|14|TRBV5-6|NA
CASSLVAGGTGYTF
TGTGCCAGCAGCTTGGTCGCCGGGGGTACTGGCTACACCTTC
>NA|TRBJ2-1|16|TRBV28|TRBD2
CASSWRLAGPYNEQFF
TGTGCCAGCAGTTGGCGACTAGCGGGGCCCTACAATGAGCAGTTCTTC
>NA|TRBJ2-5|14|TRBV7-2|NA
CASSLVGSVETQYF
TGTGCCAGCAGCTTGGTCGGCTCCGTAGAGACCCAGTACTTC
>NA|TRBJ2-1|15|TRBV11-3|NA
CASSLSQGRYNEQFF
TGTGCCAGCAGCTTATCACAAGGAAGATACAATGAGCAGTTCTTC
>NA|TRBJ2-7|15|TRBV6-5|TRBD2
CASSYGGLAVHEQYF
TGTGCCAGCAGTTACGGGGGACTAGCGGTCCACGAGCAGTACTTC
>NA|TRBJ2-7|14|TRBV18|TRBD1
CASSPGTGLREQYF
TGTGCCAGCTCACCCGGGACAGGGTTACGCGAGCAGTACTTC